A selection of T cell receptor beta chains follows, all from one sample in a study of Graves' ophthalmopathy and Graves' hyperthyroidism. TCRdb called the multiplex PCR reads again in MiXCR, with one record for every CDR3 protein. The table lists 150,000 to 200,000 distinct CDR3 sequences, approximately 40% of them singletons. The sequencing input was peripheral blood. These TCRs come from a man in his thirties or forties with Graves' ophthalmopathy. Both conserved end residues are part of each CDR3. The D gene is left open where the match is weak. Expanded clones are given a class, and other clones once, few, many or no size at all.

abundance,v_gene,d_gene,j_gene,CDR3aa,CDR3nt
NA,TRBV2,TRBD2,TRBJ2-5,CASSEQSGGQETQYF,TGTGCCAGCAGTGAACAGTCGGGAGGCCAAGAGACCCAGTACTTC
NA,TRBV20-1,NA,TRBJ1-5,CSARGSSNQPQHF,TGCAGTGCTAGAGGAAGCAGCAATCAGCCCCAGCATTTT
NA,TRBV7-9,NA,TRBJ2-7,CASSPRLDYEQYF,TGTGCCAGCAGCCCTAGGCTAGATTACGAGCAGTACTTC
many,TRBV6-5,TRBD2,TRBJ2-7,CASRGTSGSNEQYF,TGTGCCAGCAGGGGGACTAGCGGGAGTAACGAGCAGTACTTC
many,TRBV4-3,NA,TRBJ2-7,CASSQERWYEQYF,TGCGCCAGCAGCCAAGAAAGGTGGTACGAGCAGTACTTC
many,TRBV12-3/TRBV12-4,TRBD1,TRBJ2-4,CASSSEYYRGSIAKNIQYF,TGTGCCAGCAGTTCGGAGTATTACAGGGGATCGATAGCCAAAAACATTCAGTACTTC
NA,TRBV7-2,TRBD1,TRBJ2-5,CASQKRQGARETQYF,TGTGCCAGCCAAAAGAGGCAGGGGGCTAGGGAGACCCAGTACTTC
NA,TRBV6-1,NA,TRBJ1-1,CASLTTWGADTEAFF,TGTGCCAGCCTCACTACCTGGGGGGCAGACACTGAAGCTTTCTTT
NA,TRBV12-3/TRBV12-4,TRBD2,TRBJ2-2,CASSFSGRTGELFF,TGTGCCAGCAGTTTTAGCGGGAGGACCGGGGAGCTGTTTTTT
few,TRBV11-2,NA,TRBJ2-5,CASSLVLGLAQTQYF,TGTGCCAGCAGCTTAGTTCTGGGTTTGGCGCAGACCCAGTACTTC
NA,TRBV2,TRBD1,TRBJ1-1,CASRTGVVTEAFF,TGTGCCAGTCGGACAGGGGTGGTTACTGAAGCTTTCTTT
many,TRBV3-1,NA,TRBJ2-5,CASSQGWRQETQYF,TGTGCCAGCAGCCAAGGCTGGCGTCAGGAGACCCAGTACTTC
many,TRBV6-5,TRBD2,TRBJ2-5,CASSYVSSGQETQYF,TGTGCCAGCAGTTACGTCTCTAGCGGACAAGAGACCCAGTACTTC
many,TRBV7-3,TRBD1,TRBJ2-7,CASSWTGGPSYEQYF,TGTGCCAGCAGCTGGACAGGGGGCCCCTCCTACGAGCAGTACTTC
NA,TRBV6-1,NA,TRBJ1-1,CASITGLYTEAFF,TGTGCCAGCATAACAGGGCTGTACACTGAAGCTTTCTTT
many,TRBV6-2/TRBV6-3,TRBD1,TRBJ1-1,CASSYRQGVSAFF,TGTGCCAGCAGTTACCGACAGGGGGTGAGCGCTTTCTTT